This T cell receptor beta chain was retrieved from a study of Graves' ophthalmopathy and Graves' hyperthyroidism. This CDR3 is 13 amino acids long. V was trimmed by 6 bases and J by 8 bases, leaving 17 bases between them. CDR1 is DFQATT and CDR2 is SNEGSKA in the germline V gene (reference sequence). Note on this clonotype: This clone may be a read error of a much larger clone one base away.

Investigators amplified TCR beta CDR3 regions from RNA transcripts. HTBI primers were employed in first-round RT-PCR, then a second-round multiplex PCR followed. MiXCR, run by TCRdb on the multiplex PCR reads, gives a single entry per CDR3 protein. The profile covers about 640,000 distinct CDR3 sequences, with about 41% appearing a single time and about 3.3% taken by the ten largest. This chain connects TRBV20-1 to TRBJ1-3; a possible D gene is TRBD1 (6 bases). The sequenced material came from peripheral blood. This clonotype originated in an adult man with Graves' ophthalmopathy. The CDR3 sequence is CSARTGSPYTIYF. The CDR3 nucleotides read TGCAGTGCCCGAACAGGGTCGCCCTACACCATATATTTT.